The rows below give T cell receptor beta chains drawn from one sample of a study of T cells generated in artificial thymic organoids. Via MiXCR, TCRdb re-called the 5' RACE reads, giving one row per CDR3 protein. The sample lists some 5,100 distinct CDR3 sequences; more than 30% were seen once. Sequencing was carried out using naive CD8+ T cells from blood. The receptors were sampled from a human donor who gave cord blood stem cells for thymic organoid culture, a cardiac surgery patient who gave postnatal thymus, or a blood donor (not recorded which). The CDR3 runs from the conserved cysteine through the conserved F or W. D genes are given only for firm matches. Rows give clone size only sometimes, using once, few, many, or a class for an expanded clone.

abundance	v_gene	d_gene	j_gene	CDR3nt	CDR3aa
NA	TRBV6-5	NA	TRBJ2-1	TGTGCCAGCAGTTCCATGGGGCGTGAGCAGTTCTTC	CASSSMGREQFF
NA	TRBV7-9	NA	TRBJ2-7	TGTGCCAGCAGCTTAGCTCGTGGTCCTAGGGCGTACGAGCAGTACTTC	CASSLARGPRAYEQYF
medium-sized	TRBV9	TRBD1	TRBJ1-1	TGTGCCAGCAGCGGAGGGGACAGCCGGGACACTGAAGCTCTCTTT	CASSGGDSRDTEALF
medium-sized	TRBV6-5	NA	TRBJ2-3	TGTGCCAGCAGTTACTCCGGGTCCCCTGGAGATACGCAGTATTTT	CASSYSGSPGDTQYF
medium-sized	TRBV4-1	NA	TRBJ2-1	TGCGCCAGCAGCCATCGGATAGCTTTTGGTGAGCAGTTCTTC	CASSHRIAFGEQFF
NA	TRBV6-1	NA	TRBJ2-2	TGTGCCAGCGGGGGCGGCACCGGGGAGCTGTTTTTT	CASGGGTGELFF
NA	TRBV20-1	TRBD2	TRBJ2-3	TGCAGTGCTAGAGACGGGAGGGCCACAGATACGCAGTATTTT	CSARDGRATDTQYF
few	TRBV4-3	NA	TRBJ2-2	TGCGCCAGCAGCCAAGATGTATTGGACCAAGGGATCACCGGGGAGCTGTTTTTT	CASSQDVLDQGITGELFF
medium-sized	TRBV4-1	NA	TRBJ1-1	TGCGCCAGCAGCCAAGAAGGCGGGTACACTGAAGCTTTCTTT	CASSQEGGYTEAFF
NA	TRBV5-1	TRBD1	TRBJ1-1	TGCGCCAGCAGCGCACAGGGGGGGAACACTGAAGCTTTCTTT	CASSAQGGNTEAFF
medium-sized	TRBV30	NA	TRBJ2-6	TGTGCCTGGAGTCTACGTGGACCCTTCAACGTCCTGACTTTC	CAWSLRGPFNVLTF
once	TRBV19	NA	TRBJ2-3	TGTGCCAGTAGTATCGGCCCTAGGGCGGGTACGCAGTATTTT	CASSIGPRAGTQYF
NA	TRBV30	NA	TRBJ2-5	TGTGCCTGGAGTACAGGCGGCAGGCCCGCTGAGACCCGGTACTTC	CAWSTGGRPAETRYF
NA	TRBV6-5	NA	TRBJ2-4	TGTGCCAGCAGCGTCGCACAGGGTCGAGACATTCAGTACTTC	CASSVAQGRDIQYF
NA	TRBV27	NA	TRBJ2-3	TGTGCCAGCAGTTGGTCGGGCACAGATACGCAGTATTTT	CASSWSGTDTQYF
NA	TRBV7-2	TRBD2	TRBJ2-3	TGTGCCAGCAGCTTGGAGGGCCCGAGGGGAGCGGGGGGTTTATACACAGATACGCAGTATTTT	CASSLEGPRGAGGLYTDTQYF
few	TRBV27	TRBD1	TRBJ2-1	TGTGTCAGCAGGATAGGACAGGGTGGCAATGAGCAGTTCTTC	CVSRIGQGGNEQFF
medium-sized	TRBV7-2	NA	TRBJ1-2	TGTGCCAGCAGCCATGGGCTTTCAGGCTATGGCTACACCTTC	CASSHGLSGYGYTF
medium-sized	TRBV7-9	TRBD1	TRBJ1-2	TGTGCCAGCAGCCCGAGTTTTGGACAGGGGATGGAAGGCTACACCTTC	CASSPSFGQGMEGYTF
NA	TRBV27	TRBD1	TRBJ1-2	TGTGCCAACAGTTTTACAGGGGGCGTGTTTGGCTACACCTTC	CANSFTGGVFGYTF
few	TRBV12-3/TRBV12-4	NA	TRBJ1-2	TGTGCCAGCAGTGGACAGAAGTGGGTGGCTGGCTACACCTTC	CASSGQKWVAGYTF
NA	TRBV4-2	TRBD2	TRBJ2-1	TGTGCCAGCAGCCAACTACTAGCGGGAGAGAGGGCCTACAATGAGCAGCTCTTC	CASSQLLAGERAYNEQLF
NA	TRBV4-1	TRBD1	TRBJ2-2	TGCGCCAGCAGCCGAAAGGGACAGGAAGCGATTAACACCGGGGAGCTGTTTTTT	CASSRKGQEAINTGELFF
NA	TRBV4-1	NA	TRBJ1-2	TGCGCCGGCAGCCAAGGCAGTTCGGCCGGTTATGGCTACACCTTC	CAGSQGSSAGYGYTF
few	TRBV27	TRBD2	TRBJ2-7	TGTGCCAGCAGTTTATTGTCTAGCGGGGGGACCTGCGAGCAGTACTTC	CASSLLSSGGTCEQYF
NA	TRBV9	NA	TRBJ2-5	TGTGCCAGCAGCCCAAGGTCAAGCCTGGGGGAGACCCAGTACTTC	CASSPRSSLGETQYF
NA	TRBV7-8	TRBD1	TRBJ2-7	TGTGCCAGCAGCAAAGACAGGGGCTACGAGCAGTACTTC	CASSKDRGYEQYF
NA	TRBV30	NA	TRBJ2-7	TGTGCCTGGAGTTGGGGTCCCTCCTACGAGCAGTACTTC	CAWSWGPSYEQYF
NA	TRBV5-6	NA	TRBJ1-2	TGTGCCAGCAGCTTGGTGGGGATGAATGGCTACACCTTC	CASSLVGMNGYTF
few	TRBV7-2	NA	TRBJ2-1	TGTGCCAGCAGCTTAGTGGGACACGGCTACAATGAGCAGTTCTTC	CASSLVGHGYNEQFF
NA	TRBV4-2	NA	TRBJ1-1	TGTGCCAGCAGCAACGGGGACACTGAAGCTTTCTTT	CASSNGDTEAFF
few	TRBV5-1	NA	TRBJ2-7	TGCGCCAGCAGCTTGGATTCATTCTCCTACGAGCAGTACTTC	CASSLDSFSYEQYF
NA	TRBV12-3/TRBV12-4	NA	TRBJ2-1	TGTGCCAGCATTAGCGGTAGCTCCTACAATGAGCAGTTCTTC	CASISGSSYNEQFF
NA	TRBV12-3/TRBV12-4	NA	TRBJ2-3	TGTGCCAGCAGTTTGGGCGGTCCCACAGATACGCAGTATTTT	CASSLGGPTDTQYF
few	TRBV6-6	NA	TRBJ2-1	TGTGCCAGCAGTTACGTGGCAGGTCTTAGGTATGAGCAGTTCTTC	CASSYVAGLRYEQFF
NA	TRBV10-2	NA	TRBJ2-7	TGCGCCAGCAGTGAGGGCAGCCACTACGAGCAGTACTTC	CASSEGSHYEQYF
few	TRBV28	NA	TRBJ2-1	TGTGCCAGCAGTTTATTGGGGGAACCGAGCTCCTACAATGAGCAGTTCTTC	CASSLLGEPSSYNEQFF
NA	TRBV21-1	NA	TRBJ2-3	TGTGCCAGCCGAAGAAGGGGCAGGGGGCGCACAGATACGCAGTATTTT	CASRRRGRGRTDTQYF
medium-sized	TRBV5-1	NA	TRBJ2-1	TGCGCCAGCAGCAACTCGGACAGCACCTACAATGAGCAGTTCTTC	CASSNSDSTYNEQFF
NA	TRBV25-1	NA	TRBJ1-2	TGTGCCAGCAGTGAAGGGTACACGAATGGCTACACCTTC	CASSEGYTNGYTF
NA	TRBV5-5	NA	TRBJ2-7	TGTGCCAGCAGCTTATACGGCTCCTACGGGCAGTACTTC	CASSLYGSYGQYF